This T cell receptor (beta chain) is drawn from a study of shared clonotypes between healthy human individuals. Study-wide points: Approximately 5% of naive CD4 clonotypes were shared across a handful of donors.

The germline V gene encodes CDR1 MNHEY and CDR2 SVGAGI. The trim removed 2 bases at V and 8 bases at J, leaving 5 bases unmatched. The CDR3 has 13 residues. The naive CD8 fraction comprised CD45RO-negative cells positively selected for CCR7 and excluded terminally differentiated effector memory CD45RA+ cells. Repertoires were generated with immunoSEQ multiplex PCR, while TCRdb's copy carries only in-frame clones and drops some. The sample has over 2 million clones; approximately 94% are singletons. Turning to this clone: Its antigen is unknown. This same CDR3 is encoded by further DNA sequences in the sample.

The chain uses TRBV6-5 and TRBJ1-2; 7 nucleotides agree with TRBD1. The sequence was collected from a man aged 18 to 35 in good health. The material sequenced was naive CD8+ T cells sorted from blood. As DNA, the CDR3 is TGTGCCAGCAGTTACGAGGGGGCAGACGGCTACACCTTC. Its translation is CASSYEGADGYTF.